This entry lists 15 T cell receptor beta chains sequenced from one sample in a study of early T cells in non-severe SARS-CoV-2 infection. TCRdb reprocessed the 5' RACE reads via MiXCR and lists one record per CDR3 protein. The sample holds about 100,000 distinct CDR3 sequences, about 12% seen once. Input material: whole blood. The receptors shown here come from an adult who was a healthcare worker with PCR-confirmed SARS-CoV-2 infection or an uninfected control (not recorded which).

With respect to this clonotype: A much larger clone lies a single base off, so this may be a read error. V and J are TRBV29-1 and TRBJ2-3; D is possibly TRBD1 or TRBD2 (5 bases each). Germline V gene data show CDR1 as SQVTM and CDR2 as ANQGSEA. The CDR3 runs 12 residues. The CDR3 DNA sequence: TGCAGCATTGACCAGGGAGCGGATACGCAGTATTTT. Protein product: CSIDQGADTQYF.

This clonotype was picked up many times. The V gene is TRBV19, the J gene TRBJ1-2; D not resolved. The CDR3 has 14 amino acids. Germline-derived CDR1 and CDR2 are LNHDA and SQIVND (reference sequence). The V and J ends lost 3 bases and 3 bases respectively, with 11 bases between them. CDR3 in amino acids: CASSMAGYDYGYTF. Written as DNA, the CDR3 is TGTGCCAGTAGTATGGCGGGGTACGACTATGGCTACACCTTC.

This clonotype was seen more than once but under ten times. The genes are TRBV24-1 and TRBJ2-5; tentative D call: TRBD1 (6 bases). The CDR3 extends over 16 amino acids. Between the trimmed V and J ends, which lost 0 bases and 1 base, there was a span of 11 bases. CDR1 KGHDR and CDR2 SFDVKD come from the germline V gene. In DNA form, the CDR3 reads TGTGCCACCAGTGATTTGGGCAGGGGTCCCCAAGAGACCCAGTACTTC. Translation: CATSDLGRGPQETQYF.

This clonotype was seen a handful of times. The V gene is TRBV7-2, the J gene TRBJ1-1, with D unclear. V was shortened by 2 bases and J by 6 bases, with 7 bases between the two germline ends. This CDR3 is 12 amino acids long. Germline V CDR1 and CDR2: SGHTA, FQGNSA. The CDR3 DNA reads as TGTGCCAGCAGCTTAAGGGCCCCTGAAGCTTTCTTT. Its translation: CASSLRAPEAFF. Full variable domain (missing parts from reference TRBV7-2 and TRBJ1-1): GAGVSQSPSNKVTEKGKDVELRCDPISGHTALYWYRQSLGQGLEFLIYFQGNSAPDKSGLPSDRFSAERTGGSVSTLTIQRTQQEDSAVYLCASSLRAPEAFFGQGTRLTVV.

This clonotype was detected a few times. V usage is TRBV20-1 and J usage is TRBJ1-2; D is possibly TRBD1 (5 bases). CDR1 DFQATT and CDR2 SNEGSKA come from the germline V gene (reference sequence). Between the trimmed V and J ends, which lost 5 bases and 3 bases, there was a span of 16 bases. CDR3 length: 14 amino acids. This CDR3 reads CSARGEGTYYGYTF. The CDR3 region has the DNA TGCAGTGCTCGAGGGGAGGGGACCTACTATGGCTACACCTTC.

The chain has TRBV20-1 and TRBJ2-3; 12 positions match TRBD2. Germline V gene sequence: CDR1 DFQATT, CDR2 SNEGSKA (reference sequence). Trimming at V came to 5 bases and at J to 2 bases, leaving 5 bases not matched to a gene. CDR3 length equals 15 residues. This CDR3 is CSALTSGGLTDTQYF. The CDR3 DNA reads TGCAGTGCTTTGACTAGCGGGGGCCTCACAGATACGCAGTATTTT.

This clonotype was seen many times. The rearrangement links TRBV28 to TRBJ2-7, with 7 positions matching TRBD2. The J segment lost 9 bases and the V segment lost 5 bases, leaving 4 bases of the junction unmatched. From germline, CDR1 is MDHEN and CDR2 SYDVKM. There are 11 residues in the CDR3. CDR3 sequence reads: CASSPGGSQYF. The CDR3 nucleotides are TGTGCCAGCAGTCCGGGGGGATCGCAGTACTTC.

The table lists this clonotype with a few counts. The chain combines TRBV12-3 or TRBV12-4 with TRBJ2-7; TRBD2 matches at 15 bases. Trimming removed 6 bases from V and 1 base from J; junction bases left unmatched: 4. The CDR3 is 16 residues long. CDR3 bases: TGTGCCAGCAGGGGGACTAGCGGGGGGCGATCCTACGAGCAGTACTTC. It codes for CASRGTSGGRSYEQYF.

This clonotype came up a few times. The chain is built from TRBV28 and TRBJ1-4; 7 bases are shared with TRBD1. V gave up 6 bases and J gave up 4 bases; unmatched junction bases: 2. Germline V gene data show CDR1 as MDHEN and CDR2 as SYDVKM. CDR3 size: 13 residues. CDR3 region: CASSQGVNEKLFF. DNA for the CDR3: TGTGCCAGCAGCCAGGGGGTTAATGAAAAACTGTTTTTT. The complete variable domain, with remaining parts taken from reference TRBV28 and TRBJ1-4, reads DVKVTQSSRYLVKRTGEKVFLECVQDMDHENMFWYRQDPGLGLRLIYFSYDVKMKEKGDIPEGYSVSREKKERFSLILESASTNQTSMYLCASSQGVNEKLFFGSGTQLSVL.

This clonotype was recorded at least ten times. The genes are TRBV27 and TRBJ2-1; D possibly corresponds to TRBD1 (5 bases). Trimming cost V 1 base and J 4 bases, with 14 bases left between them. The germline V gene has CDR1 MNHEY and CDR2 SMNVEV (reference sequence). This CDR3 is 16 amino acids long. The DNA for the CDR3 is TGTGCCAGCAGTTTATACGGCCGTAAGGGGTACAATGAGCAGTTCTTC. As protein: CASSLYGRKGYNEQFF.

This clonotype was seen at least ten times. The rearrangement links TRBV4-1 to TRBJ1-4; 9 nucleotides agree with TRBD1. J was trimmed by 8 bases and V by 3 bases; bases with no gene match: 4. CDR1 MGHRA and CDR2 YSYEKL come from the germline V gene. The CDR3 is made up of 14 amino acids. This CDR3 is CASSQGGQGEKLFF. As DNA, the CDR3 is TGCGCCAGCAGCCAGGGAGGACAGGGGGAAAAACTGTTTTTT.

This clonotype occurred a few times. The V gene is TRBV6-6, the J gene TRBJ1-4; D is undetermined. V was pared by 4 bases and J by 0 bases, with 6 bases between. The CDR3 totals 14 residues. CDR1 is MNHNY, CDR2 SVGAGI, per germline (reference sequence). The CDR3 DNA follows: TGTGCCAGCAGTTCCAGAACAACTAATGAAAAACTGTTTTTT. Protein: CASSSRTTNEKLFF.

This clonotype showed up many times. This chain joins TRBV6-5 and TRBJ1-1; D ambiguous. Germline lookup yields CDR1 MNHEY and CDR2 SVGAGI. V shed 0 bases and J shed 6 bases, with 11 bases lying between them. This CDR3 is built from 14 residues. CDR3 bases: TGTGCCAGCAGTTACTCGGGAGGTCAACCTGAAGCTTTCTTT. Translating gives CASSYSGGQPEAFF.

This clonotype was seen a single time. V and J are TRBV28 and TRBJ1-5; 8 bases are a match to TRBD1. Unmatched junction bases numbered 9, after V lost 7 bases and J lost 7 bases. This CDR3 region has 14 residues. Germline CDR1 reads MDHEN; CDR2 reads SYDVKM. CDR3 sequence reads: CASNAGTGEQPQHF. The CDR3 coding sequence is TGTGCCAGCAACGCCGGGACAGGCGAACAGCCCCAGCATTTT.

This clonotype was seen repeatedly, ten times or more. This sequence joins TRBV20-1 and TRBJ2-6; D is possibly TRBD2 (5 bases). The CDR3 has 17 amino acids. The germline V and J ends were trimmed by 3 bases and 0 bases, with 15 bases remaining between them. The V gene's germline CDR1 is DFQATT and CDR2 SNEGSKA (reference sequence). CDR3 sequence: CSASGRRTSSGANVLTF. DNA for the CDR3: TGCAGTGCTAGTGGTCGGAGGACGAGCTCTGGGGCCAACGTCCTGACTTTC.